This T cell receptor (beta chain) was observed in a study of type 1 regulatory T cells. Study-wide background: T-allo10 is a Tr1-enriched, alloantigen-specific CD4 T cell product made in vitro.

Comment on this clonotype: Its antigen is still unknown.

TCRdb reprocessed the reads via MiXCR and lists one record per CDR3 protein. The data contain approximately 23,000 distinct CDR3 sequences, just under 75% of them singletons. With 4 bases removed from V and 4 bases from J, the gap between germline ends came to 11 bases. The CDR3 sequence is 12 residues long. In germline, CDR1 is DFQATT, CDR2 SNEGSKA (reference sequence). T-allo10 cells from the graft donor were described as anergic, host-alloantigen-specific, and alloantigen-specific suppressors. Sequenced sample: cultured T cells, either the whole culture or a sorted T cell fraction (not recorded which). This sample's subset: Tr1-enriched cell product generated in vitro against host alloantigens. This chain connects TRBV20-1 to TRBJ2-7; tentatively, D is TRBD1 or TRBD2 (5 bases each). The sequence came from a human donor in good health. The CDR3 region is CSATWDGYEQYF. In DNA, the CDR3 is TGCAGTGCTACTTGGGACGGATACGAGCAGTACTTC.